A single sample is the source of the 5 T cell receptor beta chains below, sequenced in a study of graft-versus-host responses after intestinal transplantation. Repertoires were generated with immunoSEQ multiplex PCR, while TCRdb's copy carries only in-frame clones and drops some. Of 45,000 to 55,000 clones listed, about 89% are singletons. Source: PBMCs, taken 650 to 680 days after intestinal transplant. The receptors here all came from a human patient who received an intestinal transplant, so some T cells may come from the graft donor.

The count of this clone is one. V gene TRBV5-8 combines with J gene TRBJ1-1; 9 nucleotides match TRBD1. The germline V gene encodes CDR1 SGHTS and CDR2 YDEGEE. V lost 2 bases to trimming and J lost 11 bases; unmatched junction nucleotides: 10. The CDR3 has 14 amino acids. CDR3 sequence (DNA): TGTGCCAGCAGCTTAGGAGGTGACAGGGGGTATGCTTTCTTT. This encodes CASSLGGDRGYAFF.

The chain uses TRBV7-9 and TRBJ1-6; 7 nucleotides line up with TRBD1. CDR1 and CDR2 from the germline V gene are SEHNR and FQNEAQ (reference sequence). The CDR3 is made up of 11 amino acids. The V gene end was trimmed by 6 bases and the J gene end by 10 bases; junction bases not matched to a gene: 0. The CDR3, as DNA: TGTGCCAGCAGACAGGGGTCACCCCTCCACTTT. This sequence encodes CASRQGSPLHF.

This clone was detected once. V and J are TRBV6-6 and TRBJ1-1; 7 bases align to TRBD1. Germline CDR1 MNHNY, CDR2 SVGAGI (reference sequence). There are 13 residues in the CDR3. Losses at the gene ends were 5 bases for V and 4 bases for J; bases not matched to a gene: 4. This CDR3 reads CASSKYRGTEAFF. DNA of the CDR3: TGTGCCAGCAGTAAGTACAGGGGCACTGAAGCTTTCTTT.

The chain is built from TRBV11-2 and TRBJ1-2; D not certain. Looked up from germline, CDR1 is SGHAT and CDR2 is FQNNGV. CDR3 size: 12 residues. Trimming pared 1 base from V and 7 bases from J, leaving 7 bases between. This CDR3 is CASSLVVRGYTF. CDR3 nucleotides: TGTGCCAGCAGCTTAGTTGTGCGTGGCTACACCTTC.

The chain is built from TRBV19 and TRBJ2-3; D is perhaps TRBD1 or TRBD2 (5 bases each). Germline loops: CDR1 LNHDA, CDR2 SQIVND (reference sequence). Trimming pared 10 bases from V and 1 base from J, leaving 9 bases between. CDR3 length: 12 amino acids. CDR3 nucleotides: TGTGCCACCGGGGACCGCACAGATACGCAGTATTTT. It translates to CATGDRTDTQYF.